This TCR beta chain appears in the sequencing data of a study of blood T cell repertoires in COVID-19. Study summary: Acute and convalescent COVID-19 samples came from the United States, Italy and Spain.

Individuals aged roughly 18 to 95 years were recruited from about two dozen US areas. Germline values: CDR1 SNHLY, CDR2 FYNNEI. CDR3 length: 14 residues. V gave up 5 bases and J gave up 0 bases, with 8 bases separating them. In the authors' methods: From reference gene primer amplification, estimates of nucleated cell counts were derived. Measured with immunoSEQ multiplex PCR; TCRdb has only the in-frame clones, and not every one. The V and J calls and the clone size are those of that table, but D and trimming were determined from the DNA. The data contain about 200,000 clones, about 86% of them singletons.

The sequence was obtained from a woman in her 40s with acute COVID-19. The rearrangement uses TRBV2 and TRBJ2-1; D is ambiguous. Sequences were obtained from PBMCs or T cells enriched from blood (not recorded which). Here the CDR3 DNA reads TGTGCCAGCAGTCCCTACGCCTCCTACAATGAGCAGTTCTTC. Translation: CASSPYASYNEQFF.